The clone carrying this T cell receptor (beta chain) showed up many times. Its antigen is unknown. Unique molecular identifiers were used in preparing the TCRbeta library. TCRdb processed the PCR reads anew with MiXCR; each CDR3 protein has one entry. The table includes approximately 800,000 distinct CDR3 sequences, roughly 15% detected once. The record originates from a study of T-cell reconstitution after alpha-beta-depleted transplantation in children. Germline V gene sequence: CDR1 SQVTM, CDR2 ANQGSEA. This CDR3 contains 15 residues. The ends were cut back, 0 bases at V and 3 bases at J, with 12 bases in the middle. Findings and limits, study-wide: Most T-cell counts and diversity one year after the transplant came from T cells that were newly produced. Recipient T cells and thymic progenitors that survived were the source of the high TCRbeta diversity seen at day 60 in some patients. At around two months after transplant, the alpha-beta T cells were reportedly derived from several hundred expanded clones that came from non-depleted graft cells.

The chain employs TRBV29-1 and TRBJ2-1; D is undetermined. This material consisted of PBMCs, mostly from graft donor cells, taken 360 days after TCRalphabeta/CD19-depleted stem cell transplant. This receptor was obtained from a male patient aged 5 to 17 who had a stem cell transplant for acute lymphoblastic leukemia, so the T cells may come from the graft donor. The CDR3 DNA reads TGCAGCGTTGAAGAAGGTCTCCTTCTCTACAATGAGCAGTTCTTC. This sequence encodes CSVEEGLLLYNEQFF.